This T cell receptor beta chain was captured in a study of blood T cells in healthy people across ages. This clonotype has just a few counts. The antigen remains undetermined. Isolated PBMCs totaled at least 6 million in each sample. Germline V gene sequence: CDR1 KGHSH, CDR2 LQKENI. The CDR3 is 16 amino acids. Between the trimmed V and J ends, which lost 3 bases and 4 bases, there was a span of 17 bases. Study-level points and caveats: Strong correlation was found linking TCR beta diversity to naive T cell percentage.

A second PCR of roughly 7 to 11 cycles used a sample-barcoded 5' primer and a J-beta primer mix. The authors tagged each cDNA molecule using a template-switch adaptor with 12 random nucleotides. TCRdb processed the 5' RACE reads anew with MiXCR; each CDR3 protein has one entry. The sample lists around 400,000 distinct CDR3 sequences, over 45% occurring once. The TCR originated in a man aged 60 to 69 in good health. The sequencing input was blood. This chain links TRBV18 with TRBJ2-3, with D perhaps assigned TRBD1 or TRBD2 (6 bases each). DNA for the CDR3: TGTGCCAGCTCACCGGAGGGGCAGGGGTCTGCAGATACGCAGTATTTT. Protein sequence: CASSPEGQGSADTQYF. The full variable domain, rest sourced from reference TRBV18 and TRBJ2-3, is NAGVMQNPRHLVRRRGQEARLRCSPMKGHSHVYWYRQLPEEGLKFMVYLQKENIIDESGMPKERFSAEFPKEGPSILRIQQVVRGDSAAYFCASSPEGQGSADTQYFGPGTRLTVL.